In this sample, the clone carrying this TCR beta chain turned up many times. These data originate in a study of T cells in Graves' hyperthyroidism and ophthalmopathy. In the study overall: The initial diagnosis was the point when peripheral blood was collected, ahead of any treatment.

Researchers amplified the TCR beta CDR3 regions from RNA transcripts. In the first-round RT-PCR of the TCR CDR3, the HTBI primer set was used. TCRdb re-called the multiplex PCR reads with MiXCR, one entry per CDR3 protein. The sample carries some 400,000 distinct CDR3 sequences, about a fifth recorded once. V lost 2 bases and J lost 6, with 5 bases in between. Germline values: CDR1 KGHSH, CDR2 LQKENI. This CDR3 spans 13 amino acids. Uncontrolled infection, other autoimmune disease, pregnancy or lactation disqualified patients from enrolment. The sequenced sample consisted of blood. V and J are TRBV18 and TRBJ1-6; D unresolved. The TCR comes from a woman aged 18-30 years with Graves' hyperthyroidism. The CDR3 reads CASSPEANSPLHF. The CDR3 DNA follows: TGTGCCAGCTCACCAGAAGCTAATTCACCCCTCCACTTT.